The clone carrying this T cell receptor beta chain appeared a few times. The antigen remains undetermined. The source of the sample is a study of beta chain features in type 1 diabetes. Findings and limits, study-wide: TCRB CDR3 length was moderately but significantly reduced in all four CD4+ subsets of Type 1 diabetes patients. When cDNA is sequenced, cells with high TCR expression could be over-represented.

Investigators reverse transcribed all isolated RNA, so they sequenced expressed TCRB transcripts. Generated by immunoSEQ multiplex PCR, the TCRdb table keeps only in-frame clones and is missing some. The table includes hundreds of thousands of clones, 11% to 15% detected once. This CDR3 has 15 amino acids. Looked up from germline, CDR1 is SGHAT and CDR2 is FQDESV (reference sequence). V shed 4 bases, J shed 2 bases, and the junction held 5 bases outside the gene matches. The sequencing sample was made of naive CD4+ T cells from blood. This TCR derives from a man between 18 and 29 years old with type 1 diabetes. This chain connects TRBV11-1 to TRBJ2-3; 8 bases are shared with TRBD1. The CDR3, as DNA: TGTGCCAGCAGCTCTCGGACAGGGTCCACAGATACGCAGTATTTT. Residues: CASSSRTGSTDTQYF.